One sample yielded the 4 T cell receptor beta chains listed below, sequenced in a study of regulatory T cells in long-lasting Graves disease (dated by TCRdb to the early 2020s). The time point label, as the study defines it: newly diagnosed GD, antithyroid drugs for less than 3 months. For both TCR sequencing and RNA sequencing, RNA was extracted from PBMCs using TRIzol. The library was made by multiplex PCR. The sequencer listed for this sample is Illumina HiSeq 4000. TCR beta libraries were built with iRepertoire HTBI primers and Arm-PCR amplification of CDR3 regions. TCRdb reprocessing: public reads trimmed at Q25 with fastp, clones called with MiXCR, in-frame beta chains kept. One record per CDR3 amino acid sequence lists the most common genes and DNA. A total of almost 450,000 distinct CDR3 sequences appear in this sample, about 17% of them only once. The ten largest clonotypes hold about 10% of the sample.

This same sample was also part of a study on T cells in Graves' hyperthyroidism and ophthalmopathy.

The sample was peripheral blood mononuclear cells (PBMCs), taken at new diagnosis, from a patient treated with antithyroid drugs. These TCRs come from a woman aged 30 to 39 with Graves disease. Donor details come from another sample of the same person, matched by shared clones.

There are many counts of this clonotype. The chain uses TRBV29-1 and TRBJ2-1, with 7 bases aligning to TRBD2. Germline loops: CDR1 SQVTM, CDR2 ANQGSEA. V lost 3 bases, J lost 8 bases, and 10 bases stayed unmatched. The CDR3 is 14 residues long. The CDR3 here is CSVEGGVRSDEQFF. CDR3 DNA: TGCAGCGTTGAGGGGGGGGTTCGGAGCGATGAGCAGTTCTTC.

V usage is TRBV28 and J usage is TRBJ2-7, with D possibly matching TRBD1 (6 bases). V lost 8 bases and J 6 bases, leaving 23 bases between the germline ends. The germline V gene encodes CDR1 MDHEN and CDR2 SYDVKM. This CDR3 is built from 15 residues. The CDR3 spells CASGWGLTEFGEQYF. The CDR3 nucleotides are TGTGCCAGCGGGTGGGGGCTAACGGAATTTGGCGAGCAGTACTTC.

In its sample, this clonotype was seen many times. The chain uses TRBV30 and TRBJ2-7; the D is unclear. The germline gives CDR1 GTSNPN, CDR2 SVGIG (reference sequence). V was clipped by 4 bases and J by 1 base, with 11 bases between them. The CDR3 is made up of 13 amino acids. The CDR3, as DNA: TGTGCCTGGATGTCCCTCCCGTCCTACGAGCAGTACTTC. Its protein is CAWMSLPSYEQYF.

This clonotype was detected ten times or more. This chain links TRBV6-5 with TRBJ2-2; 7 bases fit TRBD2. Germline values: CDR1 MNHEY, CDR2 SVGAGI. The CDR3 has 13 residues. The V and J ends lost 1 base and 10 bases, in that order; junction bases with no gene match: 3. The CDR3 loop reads CASSYLRGTELFF. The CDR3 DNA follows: TGTGCCAGCAGTTACTTGCGGGGGACGGAGCTGTTTTTT.